Each of the 2 T cell receptor beta chains below was sequenced from the same sample in a study of blood T cell repertoires in COVID-19. Produced via immunoSEQ multiplex PCR; TCRdb's table is partial and in-frame only. This table holds about 350,000 clones, approximately 90% found once. Sequencing was done on a sample of peripheral blood. All receptors come from a man aged 25-45 years with COVID-19, enrolled during active disease.

V gene TRBV3-1 (or the pseudogene TRBV3-2) combines with J gene TRBJ2-1; D is unclear. The germline CDR1 and CDR2 sequences are LGHDT and YNNKEL (reference sequence). Trimming stripped 0 bases from V and 12 bases from J, with 15 bases between. The CDR3 loop spans 14 amino acids. CDR3 in amino acids: CASSQDRLAFGQFF. DNA of the CDR3: TGTGCCAGCAGCCAAGATCGTCTTGCGTTTGGGCAGTTCTTC.

The V gene is TRBV9, the J gene TRBJ1-2; 8 bases align to TRBD1. Germline CDR1 is SGDLS and CDR2 is YYNGEE. The ends lost 2 bases at V and 8 bases at J; junction bases unmatched: 5. The CDR3 has 13 amino acids. CDR3 protein: CASSVSGGRGYTF. DNA of the CDR3: TGTGCCAGCAGCGTTTCAGGGGGCAGGGGCTACACCTTC.